Listed here is a single T cell receptor beta chain. The data belong to a study of blood T cell repertoires in COVID-19. The overall study: PBMCs, B-cell-depleted T cells, or T cells provided the cDNA or gDNA that made up the material.

The data were produced by immunoSEQ multiplex PCR, yet TCRdb's version contains in-frame clones alone and is incomplete. The table includes over 90,000 clones, approximately 84% detected once. Looked up from germline, CDR1 is LGHNA and CDR2 is YNFKEQ. V lost 4 bases and J 4 bases, leaving 7 bases between the germline ends. The CDR3 covers 12 residues. Sequencing was carried out using peripheral blood. V gene TRBV4-2 combines with J gene TRBJ1-2; D might be TRBD1 (6 bases). The source is a man in his forties with active or convalescent COVID-19. The DNA for the CDR3 is TGTGCCAGCAGCCCGACAGGCTATGGCTACACCTTC. As protein: CASSPTGYGYTF.